Below, 23 T cell receptor delta chains from the same sample are listed, as sequenced in a study of γδ T cells in repeated Plasmodium falciparum infection. Vgamma9/Vdelta2+ and Vdelta2-negative gammadelta T cells were flow-sorted from PBMC for bulk sequencing. TCRdb re-analyzed the multiplex PCR reads via CATT. The top ten clones hold 9% of a sample with around 89,000 delta-chain clones, roughly 1.4% of them seen once. The specimen was gamma-delta T cells from blood. These receptors came from a pool of human donors (malaria-infected and uninfected, not separated).

Many counts were recorded for this clone. TCRdb pairs this DNA with a much larger clone's protein that differs at residue 10, likely a read error; the protein shown was translated from the DNA. The chain couples TRDV1 to TRDJ1; 9 nucleotides line up with TRDD2. The CDR3 covers 21 residues. V dropped 2 bases and J dropped 0; count of bases not matched to a gene: 19. Per the germline V gene, CDR1 is TSWWSYY and CDR2 is QGS. CDR3 amino acids: CALGEKAFLRLVLLHTDKLIF. CDR3 nucleotides: TGTGCTCTTGGGGAAAAGGCCTTCCTACGCCTAGTACTCCTTCACACCGATAAACTCATCTTT.

This clone was seen a handful of times. With only one base between it and a far larger clone, this is likely a read error. Other DNA sequences from this sample encode an identical CDR3 as well. V is TRDV2 and J is TRDJ1, with unresolved D. This CDR3 contains 16 residues. Trimming took off 5 bases at V and 1 base at J, with 19 bases between the two ends. Germline V gene sequence: CDR1 GEAIGNYY, CDR2 EKD. The CDR3 loop is CACVSRPSTVTDKLIF. The CDR3 bases are TGTGCCTGTGTCTCCCGTCCCAGTACTGTCACCGATAAACTCATCTTT.

This clone was seen more than once but under ten times. This DNA translates differently at residue 12 from the TCRdb protein, which is that of a much larger clone; a read error is likely, and the protein shown is the DNA's own translation. V is TRDV2 and J is TRDJ2; maybe TRDD3 (5 bases). This CDR3 spans 16 amino acids. CDR1 GEAIGNYY and CDR2 EKD come from the germline V gene. CDR3 sequence: CACDIIGVGETVQLFF. Written as DNA, the CDR3 is TGTGCCTGTGACATAATTGGGGTGGGAGAGACAGTACAACTCTTCTTT.

This clone was seen only a few times. TCRdb's protein, taken from a much larger clone, differs from this DNA's translation at residue 3, likely owing to a read error; the protein displayed comes from the DNA. V gene TRDV1 combines with J gene TRDJ4; a weak D match, TRDD3 (6 bases). No J gene was available from TCRdb, and it was assigned here by a germline match of the DNA. CDR3 length: 23 amino acids. Looked up from germline, CDR1 is TSWWSYY and CDR2 is QGS. Here the CDR3 DNA reads TGTGCTCCTGGGGAACTAATTAGTAGCCCAATATACGAAATCTGGGATTTGACGGGACCCCTGATCTTT. Residues: CAPGELISSPIYEIWDLTGPLIF.

A note on this clone: A far larger clone is one base from this, pointing to a likely read error. This same CDR3 is encoded by further DNA sequences in the sample. The chain is built from TRDV1 and TRDJ1; D unclear. The CDR3 runs 16 residues. The germline CDR1 and CDR2 sequences are TSWWSYY and QGS. Here the CDR3 DNA reads TGTGCTCTTGGGGAAATCCGTCAGGGGTACACCGACAAACTCATCTTT. This translates into CALGEIRQGYTDKLIF.

This clone was recorded a few times. This DNA's translation and the protein TCRdb lists, from a much larger clone, do not match at residue 4, likely due to a read error; the protein shown is translated from the DNA. The V call is TRDV3, the J call TRDJ1; D possibly matches TRDD2 or TRDD3 (5 bases each). The J gene is not listed in TCRdb, so it was assigned here from a DNA match to germline. V gave up 4 bases and J gave up 0 bases, with 18 bases separating them. The germline V gene has CDR1 TVYSNPD and CDR2 GDNSRS (reference sequence). This CDR3 spans 15 amino acids. In DNA, the CDR3 is TGTGCCTCTCCCTTCGCGGGGAAAAACACCGATAAACTCATCTTT. Translating it yields CASPFAGKNTDKLIF.

This clone was seen a handful of times. The mismatch at residue 3 between this DNA's translation and the TCRdb protein of a much larger clone likely reflects a read error; the protein shown is translated from the DNA. V usage is TRDV2 and J usage is TRDJ3; 8 bases agree with TRDD3. The J gene is not listed in TCRdb, so it was assigned here from a DNA match to germline. Germline CDR1 is GEAIGNYY and CDR2 is EKD. The CDR3 is 20 residues long. The CDR3 coding sequence is TGTGCCCGTGACACTCTGGGGGACTTCACCCTCTCCTGGGACACCCGACAGATGTTTTTC. As protein: CARDTLGDFTLSWDTRQMFF.

This clone has ten or more counts. The gene calls are TRDV1 and TRDJ1; 8 bases are a match to TRDD3. The J gene is not listed in TCRdb, so it was assigned here from a DNA match to germline. Germline CDR1 reads TSWWSYY; CDR2 reads QGS. Trimming took 0 bases from V and 0 from J; bases not matched to a gene: 21. This CDR3 is built from 22 residues. The chain's CDR3 is CALGELGRHLTGGLMYTDKLIF. CDR3 DNA sequence: TGTGCTCTTGGGGAACTAGGACGCCATCTTACTGGGGGCCTGATGTACACCGATAAACTCATCTTT.

About this clone itself: TCRdb pairs this DNA with a much larger clone's protein that differs at residue 4, likely a read error; the protein shown was translated from the DNA. This chain links TRDV2 with TRDJ2, with 8 bases lining up with TRDD3. This CDR3 is built from 14 residues. Germline lookup yields CDR1 GEAIGNYY and CDR2 EKD. The V gene end was trimmed by 5 bases and the J gene end by 2 bases; junction bases not matched to a gene: 3. The CDR3: CACADWGLTAQLFF. CDR3 nucleotides: TGTGCCTGTGCCGACTGGGGGTTGACAGCACAACTCTTCTTT.

This clone has just a few counts. A read error likely explains why the TCRdb protein, taken from a much larger clone, differs from this DNA's translation at residue 10; the protein shown is translated from the DNA. V usage is TRDV2 and J usage is TRDJ2; 7 positions match TRDD3. CDR1 is GEAIGNYY, CDR2 EKD, per germline. The CDR3 spans 12 residues. The CDR3 nucleotides are TGTGCCTGTGACTGGGGGACAGCACAACCCTTCTTT. Translating it yields CACDWGTAQPFF.

Turning to this clone: The translation of this DNA and the TCRdb protein of a much larger clone differ at residue 10, probably owing to a read error; the protein shown here is translated from the DNA. The genes are TRDV2 and TRDJ1, with 11 bases fitting TRDD3. CDR3 length equals 15 residues. J was trimmed by 2 bases and V by 2 bases; bases with no gene match: 3. Germline CDR1 GEAIGNYY, CDR2 EKD. The CDR3 sequence is CACDSLGDTTDKLIF. The CDR3 region has the DNA TGTGCCTGTGACAGTCTGGGGGATACAACCGATAAACTCATCTTT.

This clone was recorded a few times. TCRdb attributes to this sequence the protein of a much larger clone, which differs from the DNA translation at residue 14; a read error is likely, and the protein displayed is translated from the DNA. The chain employs TRDV1 and TRDJ1, with a possible D match to TRDD3 (5 bases). Trimming cost V 5 bases and J 4 bases, with 29 bases left between them. There are 19 residues in the CDR3. The germline CDR1 and CDR2 sequences are TSWWSYY and QGS. This CDR3 is CALGNWSRVLEGNIDKLIF. In nucleotides, the CDR3 is TGTGCTCTTGGGAACTGGAGCCGCGTGCTGGAGGGGAACATCGATAAACTCATCTTT.

This clone was seen at least ten times. The genes are TRDV1 and TRDJ1; TRDD3 might be the D (8 bases). V was clipped by 2 bases and J by 0 bases, with 31 bases between them. Germline CDR1 and CDR2: TSWWSYY and QGS. The CDR3 covers 22 residues. This CDR3 reads CALGEFDTLSYQLGGYTDKLIF. In DNA, the CDR3 is TGTGCTCTTGGGGAATTTGACACCCTTTCCTACCAACTGGGGGGTTACACCGATAAACTCATCTTT.

Only a few counts were recorded for this clone. TCRdb assigns this DNA the protein of a much larger clone, which departs from its translation at residue 5; this likely reflects a read error, and the protein shown comes from translating the DNA. J is TRDJ1 and V is TRDV1, with a tentative D call TRDD2 (5 bases). No J segment appears in TCRdb, so it was assigned here by matching the sequence to germline. CDR3 size: 19 residues. Looked up from germline, CDR1 is TSWWSYY and CDR2 is QGS. Trimming shortened V by 4 bases and J by 2 bases, and 26 bases separated the two germline ends. For the CDR3, the DNA is TGTGCTCTTGGGGGACTATGTTACTTCCCCGGATCTATTACCGATAAACTCATCTTT. Amino acids: CALGGLCYFPGSITDKLIF.

This clone appeared a few times. A read error is the likely source, as a far larger clone sits one nucleotide away. Distinct nucleotide sequences in the sample also encode this CDR3. The V and J genes are TRDV3 and TRDJ1; TRDD2 or TRDD3 may be the D gene (5 bases each). CDR1 and CDR2 (germline): TVYSNPD, GDNSRS (reference sequence). There are 14 residues in the CDR3. CDR3 loop: CAFGIRTVTDKLIF. In DNA form, the CDR3 reads TGCGCCTTCGGTATACGCACTGTCACCGATAAACTCATCTTT. Full variable domain (missing parts from reference TRDV3 and TRDJ1): CDKVTQSSPDQTVASGSEVVLLCTYDTVYSNPDLFWYRIRPDYSFQFVFYGDNSRSEGADFTQGRFSVKHILTQKAFHLVISPVRTEDSATYYCAFGIRTVTDKLIFGKGTRVTVEP.

At least ten counts were recorded for this clone. TCRdb has a much larger clone's protein, which differs at residue 13 from the translation of this DNA, likely because of a read error; what is shown is the protein translated from the DNA. This chain uses TRDV2 with TRDJ1, with 13 bases matching TRDD3. No J gene is reported in TCRdb; it was inferred here by comparing the DNA with germline. The CDR3 consists of 23 residues. CDR1 and CDR2 (germline): GEAIGNYY, EKD. The V segment lost 0 bases and the J segment 0 bases; nucleotides outside the gene matches: 21. The CDR3 DNA follows: TGTGCCTGTGACACCGGGGGGGCCCGATACTTCGACTGGGGGATACGGTACACCGATAAACTCATCTTT. Protein product: CACDTGGARYFDWGIRYTDKLIF.

Points on this clone: This likely reflects a read error, since a far larger clone is one base away. Other nucleotide sequences from this sample produce the same CDR3. The chain employs TRDV1 and TRDJ1; TRDD2 aligns across 7 bases. The J gene was missing in TCRdb and was found by matching the end of the DNA to germline. The CDR3 consists of 21 residues. Germline V gene data show CDR1 as TSWWSYY and CDR2 as QGS. Losses at the gene ends were 1 base for V and 0 bases for J; bases not matched to a gene: 20. CDR3 DNA sequence: TGTGCTCTTGGGGAACCGATCCGGATTTCCTACGGGGTCTCGTACACCGATAAACTCATCTTT. It translates to CALGEPIRISYGVSYTDKLIF.

In its sample, this clone was seen a few times. TCRdb's entry gives the protein of a much larger clone, which mismatches this DNA's translation at residue 4, likely from a read error; the protein reported here is translated from the DNA. This chain joins TRDV2 and TRDJ1; 8 bases align to TRDD3. TCRdb supplies no J gene; here it was assigned by aligning the nucleotide sequence to germline. From germline, CDR1 is GEAIGNYY and CDR2 EKD. This CDR3 region has 21 residues. The CDR3 reads CACGTVPGAGGGTGSTDKLIF. The DNA for the CDR3 is TGTGCCTGTGGCACCGTTCCCGGTGCTGGGGGAGGAACGGGTAGCACCGATAAACTCATCTTT.

This clone was detected only a few times. The mismatch at residue 5 between this DNA's translation and the TCRdb protein of a much larger clone likely reflects a read error; the protein shown is translated from the DNA. The chain employs TRDV1 and TRDJ1; TRDD3 agrees at 9 bases. TCRdb is silent on the J gene; assignment here came from matching the DNA to germline. This CDR3 is built from 20 residues. The junction had 23 bases not matched to a gene; V was cut back by 5 bases and J by 4 bases. In germline, CDR1 is TSWWSYY, CDR2 QGS. The CDR3 spells CALGRPSPGDTRPWGDKLIF. DNA of the CDR3: TGTGCTCTTGGGCGGCCCTCCCCCGGGGATACGCGCCCATGGGGCGATAAACTCATCTTT.

Worth noting for this clone: A far larger clone lies a single base away; this is likely a read error. The CDR3 here is CAFDSLPSTGVRKLIF. CDR3 DNA sequence: TGTGCCTTCGATAGCTTACCGAGTACTGGGGTCCGTAAACTCATCTTT. V and J are TRDV3 and TRDJ1; TRDD3 matches at 7 bases. No J gene was available from TCRdb, and it was assigned here by a germline match of the DNA. This CDR3 has 16 amino acids. Germline loops: CDR1 TVYSNPD, CDR2 GDNSRS (reference sequence). V was clipped by 3 bases and J by 7 bases; unmatched bases: 20.

As regards this clone: This DNA's translation and the protein TCRdb lists, from a much larger clone, do not match at residue 17, likely due to a read error; the protein shown is translated from the DNA. The rearrangement links TRDV2 to TRDJ1; D may be TRDD2 (6 bases). From germline, CDR1 is GEAIGNYY and CDR2 EKD. The CDR3 has 20 residues. The CDR3 spells CACKLYTPSRGLIYTDRLIF. As DNA, the CDR3 is TGTGCCTGCAAGCTCTACACTCCTTCCCGGGGACTTATTTACACCGATAGACTCATCTTT.

In the case of this clone: A read error likely explains why the TCRdb protein, taken from a much larger clone, differs from this DNA's translation at residue 3; the protein shown is translated from the DNA. The chain has TRDV2 and TRDJ3, with TRDD3 matching over 11 bases. This CDR3 region has 19 residues. CDR1 GEAIGNYY and CDR2 EKD come from the germline V gene. CDR3 residues: CARDPLGDTRSWDTRQMFF. CDR3 sequence (DNA): TGTGCCCGTGACCCCCTGGGGGATACCCGCTCCTGGGACACCCGACAGATGTTTTTC.

In regard to this clone: Translating this DNA gives a protein that differs at residue 9 from the TCRdb one, which belongs to a much larger clone; a read error is likely, and the protein shown is this translation. V usage is TRDV2 and J usage is TRDJ1, with 8 bases fitting TRDD3. The J gene was not available in TCRdb and was assigned here by matching the DNA to germline segments. Germline V gene lookup returns CDR1 GEAIGNYY and CDR2 EKD. The CDR3 totals 13 residues. The CDR3 spells CACDRGYTNKLIF. The CDR3 region has the DNA TGTGCCTGTGACAGGGGATACACCAATAAACTCATCTTT.